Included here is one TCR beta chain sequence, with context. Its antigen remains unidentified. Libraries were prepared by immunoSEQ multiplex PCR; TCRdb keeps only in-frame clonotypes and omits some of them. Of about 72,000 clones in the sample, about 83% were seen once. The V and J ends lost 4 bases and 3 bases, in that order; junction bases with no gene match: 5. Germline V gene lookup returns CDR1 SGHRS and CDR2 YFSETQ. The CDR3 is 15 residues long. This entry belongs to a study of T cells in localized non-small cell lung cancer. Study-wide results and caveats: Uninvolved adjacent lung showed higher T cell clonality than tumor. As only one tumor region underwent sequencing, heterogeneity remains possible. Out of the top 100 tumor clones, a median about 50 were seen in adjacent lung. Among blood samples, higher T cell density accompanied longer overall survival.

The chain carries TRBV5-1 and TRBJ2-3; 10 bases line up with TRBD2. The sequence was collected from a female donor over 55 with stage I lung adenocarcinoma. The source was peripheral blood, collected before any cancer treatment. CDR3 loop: CASSHSGRGTDTQYF. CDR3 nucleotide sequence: TGCGCCAGCAGCCACAGCGGGAGGGGGACAGATACGCAGTATTTT.